This T cell receptor (beta chain) was profiled in a study of response to subunit inactivated influenza vaccine. Trimming at V came to 0 bases and at J to 6 bases, leaving 10 bases not matched to a gene. The germline V gene encodes CDR1 SGHRS and CDR2 YFSETQ. CDR3 length: 17 residues. Each CDR3 protein gets one entry after TCRdb re-called the RT-PCR reads with MiXCR. The sample has roughly 500,000 distinct CDR3 sequences; around 25% are singletons. These data were also reused for a study on T cells expressing NK-cell markers. That study reports: UMIs were included in TCR beta cDNA generated by 5'RACE template switching.

The chain is built from TRBV5-1 and TRBJ2-1; 9 nucleotides match TRBD2. Sequencing used CD4+ T cells sorted from PBMCs, obtained about 13 days after vaccination. The origin of this receptor is a man in his fifties who received an inactivated influenza vaccine. In DNA, the CDR3 is TGCGCCAGCAGCTTGGAATTAGCGGGGGCTTTGCGCAATGAGCAGTTCTTC. This encodes CASSLELAGALRNEQFF.